Included here is one T cell receptor beta chain sequence, with context. The assay was immunoSEQ multiplex PCR, and TCRdb's table has in-frame clones only and misses some. The sample shows more than 10,000 clones, around 90% of them seen only once. The sample comes from a study of T cell clonotyping in hematopoietic cell transplantation. This CDR3 is built from 13 residues. Looked up from germline, CDR1 is SQVTM and CDR2 is ANQGSEA. Trimming removed 6 bases from V and 6 bases from J; junction bases left unmatched: 8. Input material: peripheral blood mononuclear cells. V is TRBV29-1 and J is TRBJ1-2; 9 bases line up with TRBD1. The source is a young man in good health. Some clones in this sample may be carry-over from other donors' samples. As DNA, the CDR3 is TGCAGCGTACCCCGAGACAGGGGGAATGGCTACACCTTC. Its translation is CSVPRDRGNGYTF.